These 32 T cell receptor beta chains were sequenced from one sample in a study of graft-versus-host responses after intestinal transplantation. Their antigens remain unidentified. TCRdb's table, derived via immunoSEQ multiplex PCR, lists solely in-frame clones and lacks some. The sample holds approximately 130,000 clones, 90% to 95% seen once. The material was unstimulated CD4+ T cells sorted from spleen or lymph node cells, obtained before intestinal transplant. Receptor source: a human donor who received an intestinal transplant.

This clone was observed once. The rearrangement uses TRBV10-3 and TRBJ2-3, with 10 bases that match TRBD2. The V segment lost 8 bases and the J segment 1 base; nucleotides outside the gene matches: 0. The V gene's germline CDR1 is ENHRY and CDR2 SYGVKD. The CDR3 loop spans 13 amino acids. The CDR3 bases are TGTGCCATCGGGACTAGCGGCACAGATACGCAGTATTTT. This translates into CAIGTSGTDTQYF.

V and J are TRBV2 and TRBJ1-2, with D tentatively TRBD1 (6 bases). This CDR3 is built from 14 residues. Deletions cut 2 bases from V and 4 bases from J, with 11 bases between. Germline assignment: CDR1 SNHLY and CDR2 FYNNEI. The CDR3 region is CASSEIGGLYGYTF. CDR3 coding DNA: TGTGCCAGCAGTGAAATCGGGGGCCTCTATGGCTACACCTTC.

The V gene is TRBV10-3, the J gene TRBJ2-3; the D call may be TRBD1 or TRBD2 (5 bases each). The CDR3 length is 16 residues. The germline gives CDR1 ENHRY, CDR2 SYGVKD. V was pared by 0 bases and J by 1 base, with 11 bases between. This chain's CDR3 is CAISESRAGRTDTQYF. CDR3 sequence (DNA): TGTGCCATCAGTGAGTCGAGGGCAGGGCGCACAGATACGCAGTATTTT.

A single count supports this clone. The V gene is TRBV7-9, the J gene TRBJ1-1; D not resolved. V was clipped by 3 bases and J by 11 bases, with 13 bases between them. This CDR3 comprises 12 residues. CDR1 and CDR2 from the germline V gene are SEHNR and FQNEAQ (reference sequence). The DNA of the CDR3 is TGTGCCAGCAGCTTTGAAGCGGGAGGGGCTTTCTTT. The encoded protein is CASSFEAGGAFF.

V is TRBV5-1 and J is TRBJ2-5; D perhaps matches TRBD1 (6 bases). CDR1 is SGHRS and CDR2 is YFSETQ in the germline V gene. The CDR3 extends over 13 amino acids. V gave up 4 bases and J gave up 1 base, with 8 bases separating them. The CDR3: CASSRDIQETQYF. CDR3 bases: TGCGCCAGCAGCCGGGACATCCAAGAGACCCAGTACTTC.

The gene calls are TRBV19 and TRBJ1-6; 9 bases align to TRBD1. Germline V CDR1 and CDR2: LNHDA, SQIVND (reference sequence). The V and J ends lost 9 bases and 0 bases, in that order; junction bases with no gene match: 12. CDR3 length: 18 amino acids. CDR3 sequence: CASHRDRESSSYNSPLHF. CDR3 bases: TGTGCCAGCCATCGGGACAGGGAATCGAGCTCCTATAATTCACCCCTCCACTTT. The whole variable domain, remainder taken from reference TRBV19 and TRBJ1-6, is DGGITQSPKYLFRKEGQNVTLSCEQNLNHDAMYWYRQDPGQGLRLIYYSQIVNDFQKGDIAEGYSVSREKKESFPLTVTSAQKNPTAFYLCASHRDRESSSYNSPLHFGNGTRLTVT.

CDR3 sequence (DNA): TGTGCCAGCGCGGCAACCTCAGGGGTCCAAGAGACCCAGTACTTC. The encoded protein is CASAATSGVQETQYF. The V and J genes are TRBV11-2 and TRBJ2-5; D possibly corresponds to TRBD1 (6 bases). V lost 8 bases to trimming and J lost 1 base, with 17 bases between them. CDR1 and CDR2 (germline): SGHAT, FQNNGV. CDR3 size: 15 residues.

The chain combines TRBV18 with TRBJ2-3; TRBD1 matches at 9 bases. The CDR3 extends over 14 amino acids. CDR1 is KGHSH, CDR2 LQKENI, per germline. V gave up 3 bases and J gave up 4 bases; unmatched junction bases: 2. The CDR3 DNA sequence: TGTGCCAGCTCACCCAGACAGGGGGCAGATACGCAGTATTTT. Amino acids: CASSPRQGADTQYF. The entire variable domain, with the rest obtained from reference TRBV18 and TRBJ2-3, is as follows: NAGVMQNPRHLVRRRGQEARLRCSPMKGHSHVYWYRQLPEEGLKFMVYLQKENIIDESGMPKERFSAEFPKEGPSILRIQQVVRGDSAAYFCASSPRQGADTQYFGPGTRLTVL.

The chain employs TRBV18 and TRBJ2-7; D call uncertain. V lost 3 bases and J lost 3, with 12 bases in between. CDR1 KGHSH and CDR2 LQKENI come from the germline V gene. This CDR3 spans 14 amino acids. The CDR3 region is CASSPTTLLYEQYF. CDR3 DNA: TGTGCCAGCTCACCGACGACGTTACTCTACGAGCAGTACTTC.

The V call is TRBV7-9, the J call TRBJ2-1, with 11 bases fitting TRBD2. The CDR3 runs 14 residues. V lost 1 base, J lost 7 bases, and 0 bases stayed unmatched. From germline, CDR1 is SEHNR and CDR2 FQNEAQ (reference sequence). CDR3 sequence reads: CASSLGLAGNEQFF. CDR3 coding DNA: TGTGCCAGCAGCTTAGGACTAGCGGGGAATGAGCAGTTCTTC.

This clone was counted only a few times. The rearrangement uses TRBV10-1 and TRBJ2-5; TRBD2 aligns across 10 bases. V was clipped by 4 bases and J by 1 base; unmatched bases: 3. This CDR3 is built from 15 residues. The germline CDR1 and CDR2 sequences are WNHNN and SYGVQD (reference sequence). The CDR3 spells CASSGSSGGQETQYF. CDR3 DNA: TGCGCCAGCAGTGGCTCTAGCGGGGGCCAAGAGACCCAGTACTTC.

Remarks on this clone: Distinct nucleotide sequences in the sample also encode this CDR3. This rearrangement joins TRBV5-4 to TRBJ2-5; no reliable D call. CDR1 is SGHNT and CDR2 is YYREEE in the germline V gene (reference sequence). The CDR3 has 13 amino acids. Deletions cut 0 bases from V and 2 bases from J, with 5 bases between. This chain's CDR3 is CASSLGQQETQYF. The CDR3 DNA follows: TGTGCCAGCAGCTTGGGCCAGCAAGAGACCCAGTACTTC.

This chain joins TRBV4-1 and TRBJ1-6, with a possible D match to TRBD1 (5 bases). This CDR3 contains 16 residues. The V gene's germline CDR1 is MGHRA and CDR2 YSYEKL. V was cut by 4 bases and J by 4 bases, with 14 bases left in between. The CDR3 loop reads CASSPTAKSYNSPLHF. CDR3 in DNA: TGCGCCAGCAGCCCGACAGCTAAATCTTATAATTCACCCCTCCACTTT.

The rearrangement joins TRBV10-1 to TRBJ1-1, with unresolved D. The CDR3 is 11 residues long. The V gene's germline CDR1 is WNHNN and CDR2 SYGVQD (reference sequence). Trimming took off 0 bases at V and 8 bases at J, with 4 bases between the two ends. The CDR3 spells CASSESGEAFF. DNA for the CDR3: TGCGCCAGCAGTGAGTCGGGAGAAGCTTTCTTT.

The CDR3 region is CASSRLAGGQETQYF. The DNA of the CDR3 is TGTGCCAGCAGCAGGCTAGCGGGGGGCCAAGAGACCCAGTACTTC. This chain uses TRBV5-6 with TRBJ2-5, with 11 positions matching TRBD2. CDR1 is SGHDT and CDR2 is YYEEEE in the germline V gene. This CDR3 spans 15 amino acids. V shed 4 bases, J shed 1 base, and the junction held 3 bases outside the gene matches.

The CDR3 loop is CASSLAGELFF. The CDR3 coding sequence is TGCGCCAGCAGCTTGGCCGGGGAGCTGTTTTTT. The chain recombines TRBV5-1 with TRBJ2-2; no definite D call. V was cut by 0 bases and J by 6 bases, with 0 bases left in between. The CDR3 runs to 11 residues. The germline V gene encodes CDR1 SGHRS and CDR2 YFSETQ.

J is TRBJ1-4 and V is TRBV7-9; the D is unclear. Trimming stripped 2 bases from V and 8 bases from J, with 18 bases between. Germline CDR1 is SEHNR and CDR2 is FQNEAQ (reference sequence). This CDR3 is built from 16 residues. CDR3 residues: CASSLYMAGFKEKLFF. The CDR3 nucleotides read TGTGCCAGCAGCTTATACATGGCGGGATTTAAAGAAAAACTGTTTTTT. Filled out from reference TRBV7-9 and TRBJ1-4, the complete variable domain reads DTGVSQNPRHKITKRGQNVTFRCDPISEHNRLYWYRQTLGQGPEFLTYFQNEAQLEKSRLLSDRFSAERPKGSFSTLEIQRTEQGDSAMYLCASSLYMAGFKEKLFFGSGTQLSVL.

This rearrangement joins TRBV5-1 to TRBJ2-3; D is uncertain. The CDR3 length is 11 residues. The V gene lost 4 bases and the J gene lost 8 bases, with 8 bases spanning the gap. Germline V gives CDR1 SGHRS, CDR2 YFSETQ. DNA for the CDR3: TGCGCCAGCAGCCTACAGACTACGCAGTATTTT. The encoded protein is CASSLQTTQYF.

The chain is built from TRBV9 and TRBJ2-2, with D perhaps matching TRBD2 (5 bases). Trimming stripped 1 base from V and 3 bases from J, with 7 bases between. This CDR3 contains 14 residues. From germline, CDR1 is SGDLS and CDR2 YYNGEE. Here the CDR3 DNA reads TGTGCCAGCAGCGTATTCGGGGACACCGGGGAGCTGTTTTTT. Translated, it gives CASSVFGDTGELFF.

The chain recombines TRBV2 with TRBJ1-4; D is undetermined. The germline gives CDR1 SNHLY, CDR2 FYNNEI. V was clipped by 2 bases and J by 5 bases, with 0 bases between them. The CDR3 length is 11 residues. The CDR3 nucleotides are TGTGCCAGCAGTGAAAATGAAAAACTGTTTTTT. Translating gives CASSENEKLFF.

CDR3 loop: CSVEVVGTEAFF. In DNA form, the CDR3 reads TGCAGCGTTGAAGTTGTGGGGACTGAAGCTTTCTTT. The chain employs TRBV29-1 and TRBJ1-1; the D is unclear. V lost 1 base, J lost 5 bases, and 8 bases lay in between. Germline CDR1 SQVTM, CDR2 ANQGSEA. The CDR3 runs to 12 residues.

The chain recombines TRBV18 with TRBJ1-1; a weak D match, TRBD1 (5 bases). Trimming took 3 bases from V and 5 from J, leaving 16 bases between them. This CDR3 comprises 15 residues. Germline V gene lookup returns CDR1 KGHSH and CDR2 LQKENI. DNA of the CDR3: TGTGCCAGCTCACCTTCCGAGGGGTCGGGGACTGAAGCTTTCTTT. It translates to CASSPSEGSGTEAFF.

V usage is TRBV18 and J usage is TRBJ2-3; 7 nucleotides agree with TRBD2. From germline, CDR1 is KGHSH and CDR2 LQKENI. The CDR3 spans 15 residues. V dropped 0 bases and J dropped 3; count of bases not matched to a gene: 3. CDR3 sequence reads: CASSPPLAATDTQYF. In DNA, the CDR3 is TGTGCCAGCTCACCACCCCTAGCGGCTACAGATACGCAGTATTTT.

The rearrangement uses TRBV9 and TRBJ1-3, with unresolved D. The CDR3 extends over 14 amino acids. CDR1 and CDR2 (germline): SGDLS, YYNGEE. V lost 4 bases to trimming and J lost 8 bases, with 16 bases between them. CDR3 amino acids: CASSPEYGADTIYF. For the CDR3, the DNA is TGTGCCAGCAGCCCAGAGTATGGCGCGGACACCATATATTTT.

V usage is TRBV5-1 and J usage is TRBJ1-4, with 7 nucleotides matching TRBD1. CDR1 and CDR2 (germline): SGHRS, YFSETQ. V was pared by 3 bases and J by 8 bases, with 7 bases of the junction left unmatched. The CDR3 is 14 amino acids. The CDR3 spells CASSSNRGVEKLFF. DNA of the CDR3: TGCGCCAGCAGCTCCAACAGGGGAGTCGAAAAACTGTTTTTT.

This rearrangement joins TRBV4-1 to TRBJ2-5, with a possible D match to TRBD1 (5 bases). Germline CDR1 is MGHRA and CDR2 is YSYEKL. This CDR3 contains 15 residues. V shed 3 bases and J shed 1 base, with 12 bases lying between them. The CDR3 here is CASSHGQGIQETQYF. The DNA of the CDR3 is TGCGCCAGCAGCCATGGGCAGGGAATCCAAGAGACCCAGTACTTC.

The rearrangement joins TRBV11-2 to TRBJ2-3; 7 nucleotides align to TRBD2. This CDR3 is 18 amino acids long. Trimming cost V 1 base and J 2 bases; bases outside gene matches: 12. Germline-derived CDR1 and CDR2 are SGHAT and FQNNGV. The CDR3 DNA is TGTGCCAGCAGCTTAGGCACTTTGGGGCGGGGGATCACAGATACGCAGTATTTT. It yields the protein CASSLGTLGRGITDTQYF.

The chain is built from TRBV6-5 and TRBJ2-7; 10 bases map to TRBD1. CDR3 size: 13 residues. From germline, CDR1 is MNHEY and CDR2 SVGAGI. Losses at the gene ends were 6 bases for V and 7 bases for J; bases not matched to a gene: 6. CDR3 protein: CASRPRTGGEQYF. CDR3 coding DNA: TGTGCCAGCAGACCCAGGACAGGGGGGGAGCAGTACTTC.

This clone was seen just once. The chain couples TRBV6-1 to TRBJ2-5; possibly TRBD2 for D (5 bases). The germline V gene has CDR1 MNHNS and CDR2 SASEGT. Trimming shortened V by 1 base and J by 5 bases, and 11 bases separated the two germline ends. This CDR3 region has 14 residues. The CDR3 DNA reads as TGTGCCAGCAGTGAAGGTGCAGGCGGGGAGACCCAGTACTTC. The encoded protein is CASSEGAGGETQYF.

The CDR3 DNA sequence: TGTGCCAGCAAGGGGGAATACTATGGCTACACCTTC. Its translation is CASKGEYYGYTF. The chain recombines TRBV27 with TRBJ1-2, with D perhaps TRBD1 (6 bases). This CDR3 is 12 amino acids long. Germline values: CDR1 MNHEY, CDR2 SMNVEV (reference sequence). Trimming pared 7 bases from V and 3 bases from J, leaving 9 bases between.

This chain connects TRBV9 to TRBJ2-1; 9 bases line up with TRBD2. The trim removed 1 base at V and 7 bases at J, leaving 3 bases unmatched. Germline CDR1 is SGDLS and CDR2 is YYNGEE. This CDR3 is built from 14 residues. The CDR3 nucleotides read TGTGCCAGCAGCGTAAGCGGGGGGTGGAATGAGCAGTTCTTC. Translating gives CASSVSGGWNEQFF.

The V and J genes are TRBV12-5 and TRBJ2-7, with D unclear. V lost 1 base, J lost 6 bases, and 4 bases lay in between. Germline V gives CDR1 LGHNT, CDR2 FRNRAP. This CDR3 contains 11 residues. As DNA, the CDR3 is TGTGCTAGTGGTTTGGGACTCGAGCAGTACTTC. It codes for CASGLGLEQYF.